This TCR beta chain derives from a study of vaccination effects on CD4 cells after COVID-19. Turning to the study itself: CD4+ T cells specific for antigen were expanded with viral peptide pools by the ViraFEST assay before sequencing. About 2 million PBMC were seeded per well and grown in the presence of around 10 IU/ml IL-2 and about 10 ug/ml peptides. Sampling occurred a median 72 days post second dose, range 14 to 241.

Trimming removed 0 bases from V and 5 bases from J, with 11 bases in between. Germline lookup yields CDR1 SGDLS and CDR2 YYNGEE. The CDR3 extends over 14 amino acids. With 9 to 11 days of culture completed, CD4+ T cells were isolated. As their vaccination, participants received two doses of either BNT162b2 or mRNA-1273. Nucleocapsid antibody tests were negative, and the vaccine recipients had no prior SARS-CoV-2 infection. Comments on this clone: Its specificity is not known.

Profiled with immunoSEQ multiplex PCR; TCRdb holds only in-frame clones, not every one. The sample contains about 40,000 clones, around 73% of which appear only once. The sequencing used CD4+ T cells from PBMCs cultured without peptide, collected after COVID-19 vaccination. The TCR comes from a human donor who received a COVID-19 vaccine. The chain recombines TRBV9 with TRBJ2-5; tentative D call: TRBD1 (5 bases). CDR3 DNA: TGTGCCAGCAGCGTAGCAGGGATCGGTGAGACCCAGTACTTC. It codes for CASSVAGIGETQYF.